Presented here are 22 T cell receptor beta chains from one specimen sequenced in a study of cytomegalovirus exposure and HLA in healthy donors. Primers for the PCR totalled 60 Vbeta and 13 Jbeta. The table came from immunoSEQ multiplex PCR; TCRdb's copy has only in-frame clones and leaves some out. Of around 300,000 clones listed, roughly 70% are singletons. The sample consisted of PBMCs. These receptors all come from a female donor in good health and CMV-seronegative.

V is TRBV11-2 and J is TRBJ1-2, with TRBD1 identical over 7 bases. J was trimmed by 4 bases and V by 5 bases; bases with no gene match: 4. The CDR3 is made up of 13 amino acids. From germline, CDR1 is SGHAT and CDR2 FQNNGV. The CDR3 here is CASSQGQSYGYTF. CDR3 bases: TGTGCCAGCAGCCAGGGACAGTCCTATGGCTACACCTTC. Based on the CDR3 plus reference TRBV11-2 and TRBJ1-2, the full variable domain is EAGVAQSPRYKIIEKRQSVAFWCNPISGHATLYWYQQILGQGPKLLIQFQNNGVVDDSQLPKDRFSAERLKGVDSTLKIQPAKLEDSAVYLCASSQGQSYGYTFGSGTRLTVV.

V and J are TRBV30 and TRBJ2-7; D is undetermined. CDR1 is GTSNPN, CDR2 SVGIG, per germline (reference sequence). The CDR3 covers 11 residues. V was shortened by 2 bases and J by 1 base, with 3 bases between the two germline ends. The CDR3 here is CAWSLSYEQYF. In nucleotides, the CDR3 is TGTGCCTGGAGTCTATCCTACGAGCAGTACTTC.

DNA for the CDR3: TGTGCCAGCAGTGACAGGGCGGATCAAACTTCCACCGGTGAGCAGTTCTTC. It encodes CASSDRADQTSTGEQFF. The V call is TRBV2, the J call TRBJ2-1; tentative D call: TRBD1 (5 bases). The CDR3 consists of 17 residues. CDR1 and CDR2 (germline): SNHLY, FYNNEI. The V and J ends lost 3 bases and 9 bases respectively, with 24 bases between them.

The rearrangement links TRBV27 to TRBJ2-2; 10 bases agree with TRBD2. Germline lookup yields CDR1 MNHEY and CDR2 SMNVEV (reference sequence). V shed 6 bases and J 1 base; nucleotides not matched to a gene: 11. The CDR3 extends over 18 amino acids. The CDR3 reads CASSSRLLAGGNTGELFF. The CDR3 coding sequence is TGTGCCAGCAGCTCCAGGCTATTAGCGGGGGGGAACACCGGGGAGCTGTTTTTT.

This CDR3 is CASRHLVAGVQETQYF. The CDR3, as DNA: TGTGCCAGCAGGCACCTTGTAGCGGGGGTCCAAGAGACCCAGTACTTC. The rearrangement joins TRBV5-4 to TRBJ2-5; 9 bases are a match to TRBD2. The CDR3 extends over 16 amino acids. CDR1 SGHNT and CDR2 YYREEE come from the germline V gene (reference sequence). The ends lost 5 bases at V and 1 base at J; junction bases unmatched: 9. Using reference TRBV5-4 and TRBJ2-5 for the parts outside the CDR3, the full variable domain is ETGVTQSPTHLIKTRGQQVTLRCSSQSGHNTVSWYQQALGQGPQFIFQYYREEENGRGNFPPRFSGLQFPNYSSELNVNALELDDSALYLCASRHLVAGVQETQYFGPGTRLLVL.

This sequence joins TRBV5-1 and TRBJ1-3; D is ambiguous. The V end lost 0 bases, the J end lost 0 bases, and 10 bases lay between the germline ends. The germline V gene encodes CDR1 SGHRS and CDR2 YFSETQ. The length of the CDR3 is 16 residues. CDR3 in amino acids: CASSLGIGGSGNTIYF. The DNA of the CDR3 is TGCGCCAGCAGCTTGGGCATCGGAGGCTCTGGAAACACCATATATTTT.

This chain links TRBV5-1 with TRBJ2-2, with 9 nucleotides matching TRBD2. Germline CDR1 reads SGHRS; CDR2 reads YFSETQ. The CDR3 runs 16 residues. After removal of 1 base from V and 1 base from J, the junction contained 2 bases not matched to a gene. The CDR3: CASSLLAGQNTGELFF. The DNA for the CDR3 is TGCGCCAGCAGCTTGCTAGCGGGACAGAACACCGGGGAGCTGTTTTTT. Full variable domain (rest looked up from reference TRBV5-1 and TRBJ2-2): KAGVTQTPRYLIKTRGQQVTLSCSPISGHRSVSWYQQTPGQGLQFLFEYFSETQRNKGNFPGRFSGRQFSNSRSEMNVSTLELGDSALYLCASSLLAGQNTGELFFGEGSRLTVL.

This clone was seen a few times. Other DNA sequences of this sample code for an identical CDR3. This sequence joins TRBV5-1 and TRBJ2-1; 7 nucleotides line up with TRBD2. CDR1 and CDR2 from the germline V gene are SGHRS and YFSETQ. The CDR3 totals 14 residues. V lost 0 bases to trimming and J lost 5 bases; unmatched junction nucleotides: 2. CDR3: CASSLGDYNNEQFF. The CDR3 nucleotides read TGCGCCAGCAGCTTGGGGGACTACAACAATGAGCAGTTCTTC. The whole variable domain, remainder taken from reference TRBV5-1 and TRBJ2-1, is KAGVTQTPRYLIKTRGQQVTLSCSPISGHRSVSWYQQTPGQGLQFLFEYFSETQRNKGNFPGRFSGRQFSNSRSEMNVSTLELGDSALYLCASSLGDYNNEQFFGPGTRLTVL.

CDR3 bases: TGTGCCAGTATGGGGAGACTAGCGGACTCCTACGAGCAGTACTTC. Residues: CASMGRLADSYEQYF. The chain recombines TRBV19 with TRBJ2-5, with 9 bases aligning to TRBD2. With the DNA end fitting TRBJ2-7 better, the J assignment may be wrong. Germline CDR1 reads LNHDA; CDR2 reads SQIVND (reference sequence). This CDR3 contains 15 residues.

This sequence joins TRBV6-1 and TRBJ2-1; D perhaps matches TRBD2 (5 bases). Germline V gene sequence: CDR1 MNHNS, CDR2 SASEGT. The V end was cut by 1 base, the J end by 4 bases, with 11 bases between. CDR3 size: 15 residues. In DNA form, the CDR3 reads TGTGCCAGCAGTGAAGGGGAGACCCTTTACAATGAGCAGTTCTTC. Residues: CASSEGETLYNEQFF.

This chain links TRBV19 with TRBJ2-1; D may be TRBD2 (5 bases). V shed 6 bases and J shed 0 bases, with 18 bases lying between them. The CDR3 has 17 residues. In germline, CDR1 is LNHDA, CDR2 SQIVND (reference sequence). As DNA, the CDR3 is TGTGCCAGTAGCAGCCCGAGCGGAATGAACTCCTACAATGAGCAGTTCTTC. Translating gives CASSSPSGMNSYNEQFF.

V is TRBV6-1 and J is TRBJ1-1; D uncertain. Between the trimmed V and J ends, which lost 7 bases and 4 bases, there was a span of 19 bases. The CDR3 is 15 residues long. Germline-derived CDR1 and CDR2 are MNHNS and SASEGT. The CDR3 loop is CASIDFWAIATEAFF. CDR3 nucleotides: TGTGCCAGCATAGATTTTTGGGCGATTGCCACTGAAGCTTTCTTT.

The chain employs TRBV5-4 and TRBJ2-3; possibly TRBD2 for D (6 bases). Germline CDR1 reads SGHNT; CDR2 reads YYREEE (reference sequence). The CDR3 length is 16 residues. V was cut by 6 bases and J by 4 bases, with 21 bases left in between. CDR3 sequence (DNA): TGTGCCAGCATTCGGCGGGGAGGCTCGGAAGCAGATACGCAGTATTTT. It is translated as CASIRRGGSEADTQYF.

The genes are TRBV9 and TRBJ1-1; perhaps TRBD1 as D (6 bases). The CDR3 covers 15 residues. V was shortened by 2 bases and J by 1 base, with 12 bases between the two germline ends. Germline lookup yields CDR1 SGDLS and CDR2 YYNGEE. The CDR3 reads CASSVTGIGNTEAFF. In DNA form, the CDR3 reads TGTGCCAGCAGCGTTACAGGGATTGGGAACACTGAAGCTTTCTTT. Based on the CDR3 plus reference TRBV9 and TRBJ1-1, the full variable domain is DSGVTQTPKHLITATGQRVTLRCSPRSGDLSVYWYQQSLDQGLQFLIQYYNGEERAKGNILERFSAQQFPDLHSELNLSSLELGDSALYFCASSVTGIGNTEAFFGQGTRLTVV.

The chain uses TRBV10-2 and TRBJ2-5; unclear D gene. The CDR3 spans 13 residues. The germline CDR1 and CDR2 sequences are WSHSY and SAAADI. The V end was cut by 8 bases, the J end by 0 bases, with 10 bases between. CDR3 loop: CASEAEYQETQYF. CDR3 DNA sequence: TGCGCCAGCGAGGCGGAGTACCAAGAGACCCAGTACTTC.

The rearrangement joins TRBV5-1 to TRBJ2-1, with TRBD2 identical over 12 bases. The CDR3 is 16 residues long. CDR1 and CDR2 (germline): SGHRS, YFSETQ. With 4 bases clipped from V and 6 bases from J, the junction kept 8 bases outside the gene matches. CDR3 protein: CASSPGTSGRGNEQFF. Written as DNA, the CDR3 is TGCGCCAGCAGCCCGGGGACTAGCGGGCGGGGCAATGAGCAGTTCTTC. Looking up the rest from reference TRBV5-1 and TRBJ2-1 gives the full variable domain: KAGVTQTPRYLIKTRGQQVTLSCSPISGHRSVSWYQQTPGQGLQFLFEYFSETQRNKGNFPGRFSGRQFSNSRSEMNVSTLELGDSALYLCASSPGTSGRGNEQFFGPGTRLTVL.

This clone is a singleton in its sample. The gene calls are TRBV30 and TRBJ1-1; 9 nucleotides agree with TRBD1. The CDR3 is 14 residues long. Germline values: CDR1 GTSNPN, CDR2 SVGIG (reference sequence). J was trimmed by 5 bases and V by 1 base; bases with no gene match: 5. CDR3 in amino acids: CAWSDRGPKTEAFF. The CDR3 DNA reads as TGTGCCTGGAGTGACAGGGGGCCGAAAACTGAAGCTTTCTTT.

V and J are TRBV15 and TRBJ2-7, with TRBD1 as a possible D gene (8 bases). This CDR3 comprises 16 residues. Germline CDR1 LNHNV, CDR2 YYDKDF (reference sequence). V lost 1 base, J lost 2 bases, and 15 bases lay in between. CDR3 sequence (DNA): TGTGCCACCAGCAGAGGGGGAGGGGACAGGCCCTACGAGCAGTACTTC. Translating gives CATSRGGGDRPYEQYF.

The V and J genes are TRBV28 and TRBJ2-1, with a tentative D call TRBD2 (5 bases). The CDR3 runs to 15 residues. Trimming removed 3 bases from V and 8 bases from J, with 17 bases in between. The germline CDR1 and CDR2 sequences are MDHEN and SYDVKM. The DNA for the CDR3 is TGTGCCAGCAGTTTGATGCACGGGATATGGGATGAGCAGTTCTTC. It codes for CASSLMHGIWDEQFF.

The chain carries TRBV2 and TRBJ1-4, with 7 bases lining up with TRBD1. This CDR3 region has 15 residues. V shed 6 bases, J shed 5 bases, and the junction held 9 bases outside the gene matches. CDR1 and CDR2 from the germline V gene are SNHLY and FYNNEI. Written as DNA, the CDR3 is TGTGCCAGCAGATTTCCGGGACAGCCCAATGAAAAACTGTTTTTT. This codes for CASRFPGQPNEKLFF.

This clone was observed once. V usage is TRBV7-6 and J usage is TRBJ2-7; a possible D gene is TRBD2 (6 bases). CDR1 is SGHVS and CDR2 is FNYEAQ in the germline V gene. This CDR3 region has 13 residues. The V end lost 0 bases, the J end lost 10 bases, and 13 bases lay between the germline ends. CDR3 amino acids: CASSLAARERQYF. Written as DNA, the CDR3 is TGTGCCAGCAGCTTAGCCGCGCGGGAAAGACAGTACTTC.

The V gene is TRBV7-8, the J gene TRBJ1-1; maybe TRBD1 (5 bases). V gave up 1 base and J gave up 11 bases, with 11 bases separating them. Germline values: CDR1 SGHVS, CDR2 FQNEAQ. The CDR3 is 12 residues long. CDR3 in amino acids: CASSLDTGWAFF. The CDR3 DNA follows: TGTGCCAGCAGCTTAGATACAGGATGGGCTTTCTTT.